This T cell receptor (beta chain) was profiled in a study of T-cell reconstitution after alpha-beta-depleted transplantation in children. Germline loops: CDR1 MNHEY, CDR2 SMNVEV (reference sequence). This CDR3 is built from 16 residues. Between the trimmed V and J ends, which lost 5 bases and 2 bases, there was a span of 17 bases. As concerns this clonotype: As yet, its antigen is unknown.

Unique molecular identifiers were used to barcode this TCRbeta library. TCRdb passed the PCR reads through MiXCR, listing each CDR3 protein once. The sample holds about 440,000 distinct CDR3 sequences; about 45% are singletons and the top ten take around a quarter. Study-level results: After one year, T-cell counts and TCRbeta diversity mostly came from new T cells. There were some patients whose high TCRbeta diversity at day 60 came from surviving recipient T cells and thymic progenitors. The study reportedly traced alpha-beta T cells about two months after transplant to several hundred expanded graft clones.

This clonotype originated in a girl aged 2-10 years with aplastic anemia, due to receive a stem cell transplant. The sequencing used PBMCs, collected before TCRalphabeta/CD19-depleted stem cell transplant. The V call is TRBV27, the J call TRBJ2-3; D may be TRBD1 (6 bases). Written as DNA, the CDR3 is TGTGCCAGCAGTCCGGAATGGGGGCATTTCACAGATACGCAGTATTTT. It translates to CASSPEWGHFTDTQYF.